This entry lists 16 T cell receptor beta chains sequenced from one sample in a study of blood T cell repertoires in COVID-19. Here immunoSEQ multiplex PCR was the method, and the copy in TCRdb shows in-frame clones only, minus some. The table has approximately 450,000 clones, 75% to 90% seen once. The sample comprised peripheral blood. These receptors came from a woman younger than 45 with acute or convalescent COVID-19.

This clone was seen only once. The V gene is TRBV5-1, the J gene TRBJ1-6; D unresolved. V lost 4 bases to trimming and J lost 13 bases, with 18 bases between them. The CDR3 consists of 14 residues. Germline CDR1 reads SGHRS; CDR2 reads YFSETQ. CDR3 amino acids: CASSEQSRTDPLHF. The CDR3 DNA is TGCGCCAGCAGCGAACAAAGCCGCACAGATCCCCTCCACTTT. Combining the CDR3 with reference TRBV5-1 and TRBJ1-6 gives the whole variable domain KAGVTQTPRYLIKTRGQQVTLSCSPISGHRSVSWYQQTPGQGLQFLFEYFSETQRNKGNFPGRFSGRQFSNSRSEMNVSTLELGDSALYLCASSEQSRTDPLHFGNGTRLTVT.

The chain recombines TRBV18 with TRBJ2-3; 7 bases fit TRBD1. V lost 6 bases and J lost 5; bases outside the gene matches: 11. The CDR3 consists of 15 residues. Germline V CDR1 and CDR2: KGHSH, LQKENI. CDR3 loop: CASSREGTAGDTQYF. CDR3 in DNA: TGTGCCAGCTCGCGAGAAGGGACAGCAGGAGATACGCAGTATTTT.

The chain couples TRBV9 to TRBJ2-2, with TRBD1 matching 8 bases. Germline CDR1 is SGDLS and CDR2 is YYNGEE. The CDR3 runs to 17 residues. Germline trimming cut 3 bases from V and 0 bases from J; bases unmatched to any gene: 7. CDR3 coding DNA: TGTGCCAGCAGCGCATACAGGGGGTATACGAACACCGGGGAGCTGTTTTTT. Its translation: CASSAYRGYTNTGELFF.

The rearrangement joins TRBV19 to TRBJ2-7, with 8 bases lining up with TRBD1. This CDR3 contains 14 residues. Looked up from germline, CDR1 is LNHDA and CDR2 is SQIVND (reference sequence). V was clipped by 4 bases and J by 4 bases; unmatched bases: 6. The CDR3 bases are TGTGCCAGTAGTACGCTAGGACAGGGTTACGAGCAGTACTTC. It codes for CASSTLGQGYEQYF.

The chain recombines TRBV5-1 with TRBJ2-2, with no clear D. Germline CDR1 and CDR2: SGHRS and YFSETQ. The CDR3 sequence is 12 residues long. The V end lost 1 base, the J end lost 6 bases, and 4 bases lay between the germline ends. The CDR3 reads CASSLKPGELFF. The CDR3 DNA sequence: TGCGCCAGCAGCTTGAAGCCCGGGGAGCTGTTTTTT. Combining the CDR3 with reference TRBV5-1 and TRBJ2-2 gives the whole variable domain KAGVTQTPRYLIKTRGQQVTLSCSPISGHRSVSWYQQTPGQGLQFLFEYFSETQRNKGNFPGRFSGRQFSNSRSEMNVSTLELGDSALYLCASSLKPGELFFGEGSRLTVL.

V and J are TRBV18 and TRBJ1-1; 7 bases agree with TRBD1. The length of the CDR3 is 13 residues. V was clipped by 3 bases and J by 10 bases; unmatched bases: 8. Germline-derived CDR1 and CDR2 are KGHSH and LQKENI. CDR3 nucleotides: TGTGCCAGCTCACCGGACAAACAGGGGTTAGCTTTCTTT. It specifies CASSPDKQGLAFF.

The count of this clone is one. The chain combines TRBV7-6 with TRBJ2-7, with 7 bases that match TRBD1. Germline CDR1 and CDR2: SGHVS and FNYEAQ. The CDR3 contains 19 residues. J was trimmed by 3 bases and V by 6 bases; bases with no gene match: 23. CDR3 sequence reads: CASSFLPGTDRAISYEQYF. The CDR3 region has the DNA TGTGCCAGCAGTTTCCTCCCGGGGACAGATCGGGCCATTAGCTACGAGCAGTACTTC.

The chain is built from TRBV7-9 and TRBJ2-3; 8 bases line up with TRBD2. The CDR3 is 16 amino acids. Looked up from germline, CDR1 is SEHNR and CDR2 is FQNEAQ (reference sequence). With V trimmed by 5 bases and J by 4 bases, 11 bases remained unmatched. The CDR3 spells CASSRISGGGPDTQYF. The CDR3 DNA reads TGTGCCAGCAGCCGGATAAGCGGGGGAGGTCCAGATACGCAGTATTTT.

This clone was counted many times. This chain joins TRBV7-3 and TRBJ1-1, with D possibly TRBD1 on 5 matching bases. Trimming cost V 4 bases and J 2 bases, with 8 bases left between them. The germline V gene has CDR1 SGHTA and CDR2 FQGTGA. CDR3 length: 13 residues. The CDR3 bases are TGTGCCAGCAGCTGGACATATAACACTGAAGCTTTCTTT. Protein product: CASSWTYNTEAFF.

CDR3 coding DNA: TGTGCCAGCAGTTTGTCCAGGGGGCAGGAGACCCAGTACTTC. Translated, it gives CASSLSRGQETQYF. J is TRBJ2-5 and V is TRBV27; 8 bases line up with TRBD1. This CDR3 is built from 14 residues. The ends lost 3 bases at V and 5 bases at J; junction bases unmatched: 5. Germline V CDR1 and CDR2: MNHEY, SMNVEV (reference sequence).

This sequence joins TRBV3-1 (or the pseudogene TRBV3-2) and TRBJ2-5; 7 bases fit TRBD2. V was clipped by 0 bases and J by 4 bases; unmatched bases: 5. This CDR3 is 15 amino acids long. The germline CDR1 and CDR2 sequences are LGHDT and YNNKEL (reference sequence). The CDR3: CASSQDWGGRETQYF. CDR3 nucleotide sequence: TGTGCCAGCAGCCAAGATTGGGGGGGGAGAGAGACCCAGTACTTC.

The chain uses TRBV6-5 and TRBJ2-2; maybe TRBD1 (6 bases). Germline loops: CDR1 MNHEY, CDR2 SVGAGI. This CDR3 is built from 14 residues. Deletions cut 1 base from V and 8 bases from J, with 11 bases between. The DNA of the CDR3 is TGTGCCAGCAGTTACTTAACAGGGTCGGGGGAGCTGTTTTTT. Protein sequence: CASSYLTGSGELFF.

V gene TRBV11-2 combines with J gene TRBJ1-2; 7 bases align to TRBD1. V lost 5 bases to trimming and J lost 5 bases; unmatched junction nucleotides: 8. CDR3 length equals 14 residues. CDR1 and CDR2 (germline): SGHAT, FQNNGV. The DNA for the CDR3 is TGTGCCAGCAGCCCCAGGGGGACAGCTTATGGCTACACCTTC. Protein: CASSPRGTAYGYTF.

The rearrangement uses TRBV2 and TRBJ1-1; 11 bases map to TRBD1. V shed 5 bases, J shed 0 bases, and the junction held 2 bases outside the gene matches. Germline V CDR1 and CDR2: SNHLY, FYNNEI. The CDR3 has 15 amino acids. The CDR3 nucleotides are TGTGCCAGCAGTACGGGACAGGGGGTGAACACTGAAGCTTTCTTT. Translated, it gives CASSTGQGVNTEAFF.

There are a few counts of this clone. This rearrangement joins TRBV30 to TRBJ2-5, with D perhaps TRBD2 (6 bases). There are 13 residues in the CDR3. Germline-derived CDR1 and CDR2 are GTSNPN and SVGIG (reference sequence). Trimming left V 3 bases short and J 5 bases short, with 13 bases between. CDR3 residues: CAWSRAGWETQYF. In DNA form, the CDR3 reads TGTGCCTGGAGCCGGGCGGGATGGGAGACCCAGTACTTC.

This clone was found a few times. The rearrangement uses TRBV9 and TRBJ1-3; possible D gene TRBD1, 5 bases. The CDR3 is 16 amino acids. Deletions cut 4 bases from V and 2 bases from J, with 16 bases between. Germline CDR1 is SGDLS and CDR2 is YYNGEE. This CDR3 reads CASSSSITGPGNTIYF. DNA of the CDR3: TGTGCCAGCAGCTCCTCGATCACAGGTCCTGGAAACACCATATATTTT.